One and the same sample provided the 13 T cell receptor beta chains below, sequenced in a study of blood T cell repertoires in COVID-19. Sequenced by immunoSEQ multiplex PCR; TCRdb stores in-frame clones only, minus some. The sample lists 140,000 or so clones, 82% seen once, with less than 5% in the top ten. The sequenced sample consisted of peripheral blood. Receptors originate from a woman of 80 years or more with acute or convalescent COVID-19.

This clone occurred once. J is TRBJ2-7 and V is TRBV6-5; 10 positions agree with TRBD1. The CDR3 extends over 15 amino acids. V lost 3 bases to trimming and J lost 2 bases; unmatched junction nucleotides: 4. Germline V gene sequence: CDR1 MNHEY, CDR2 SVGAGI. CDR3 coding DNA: TGTGCCAGCAGTTATTGGACAGGGGGGCCCTACGAGCAGTACTTC. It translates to CASSYWTGGPYEQYF.

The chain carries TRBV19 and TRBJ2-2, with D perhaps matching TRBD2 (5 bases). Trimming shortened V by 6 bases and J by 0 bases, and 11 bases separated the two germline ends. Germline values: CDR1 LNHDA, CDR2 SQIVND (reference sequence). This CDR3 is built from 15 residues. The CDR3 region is CASSPTITNTGELFF. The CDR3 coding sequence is TGTGCCAGTAGCCCGACTATAACGAACACCGGGGAGCTGTTTTTT.

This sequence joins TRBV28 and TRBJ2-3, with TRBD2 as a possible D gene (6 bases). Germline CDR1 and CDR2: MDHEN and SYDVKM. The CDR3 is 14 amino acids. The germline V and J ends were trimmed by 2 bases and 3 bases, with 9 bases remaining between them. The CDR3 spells CASSLSGGTDTQYF. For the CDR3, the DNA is TGTGCCAGCAGTTTAAGTGGGGGGACAGATACGCAGTATTTT.

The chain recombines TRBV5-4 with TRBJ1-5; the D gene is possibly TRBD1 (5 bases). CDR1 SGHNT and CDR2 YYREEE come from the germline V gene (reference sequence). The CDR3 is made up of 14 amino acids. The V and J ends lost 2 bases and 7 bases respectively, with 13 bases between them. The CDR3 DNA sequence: TGTGCCAGCAGCTTCGGGGGAGGAGGGCAGCCCCAGCATTTT. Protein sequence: CASSFGGGGQPQHF.

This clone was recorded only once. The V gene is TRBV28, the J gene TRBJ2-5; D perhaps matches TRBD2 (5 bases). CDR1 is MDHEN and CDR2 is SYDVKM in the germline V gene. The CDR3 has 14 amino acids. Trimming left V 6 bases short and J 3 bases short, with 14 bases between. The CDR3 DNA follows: TGTGCCAGCAGGGTTCCGGGGAAAGAAGAGACCCAGTACTTC. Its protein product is CASRVPGKEETQYF.

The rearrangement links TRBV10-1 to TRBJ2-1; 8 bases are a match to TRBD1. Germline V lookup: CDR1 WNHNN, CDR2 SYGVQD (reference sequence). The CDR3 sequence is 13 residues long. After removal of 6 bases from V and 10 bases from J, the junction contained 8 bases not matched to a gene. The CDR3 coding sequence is TGCGCCAGCAGCTGGACAGGGAACTACGAGCAGTTCTTC. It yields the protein CASSWTGNYEQFF.

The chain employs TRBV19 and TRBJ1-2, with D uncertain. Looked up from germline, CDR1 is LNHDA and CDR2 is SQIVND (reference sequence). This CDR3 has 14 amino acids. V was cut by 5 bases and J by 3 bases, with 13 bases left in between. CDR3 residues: CASSYSITDYGYTF. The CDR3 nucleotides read TGTGCCAGTAGTTATAGTATAACCGACTATGGCTACACCTTC.

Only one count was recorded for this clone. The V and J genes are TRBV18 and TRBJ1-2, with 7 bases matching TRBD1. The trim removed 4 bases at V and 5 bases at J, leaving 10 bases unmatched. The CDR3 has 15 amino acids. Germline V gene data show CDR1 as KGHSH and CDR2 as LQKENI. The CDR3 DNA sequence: TGTGCCAGCTCACTATCGGACAGGAAATTATATGGCTACACCTTC. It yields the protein CASSLSDRKLYGYTF.

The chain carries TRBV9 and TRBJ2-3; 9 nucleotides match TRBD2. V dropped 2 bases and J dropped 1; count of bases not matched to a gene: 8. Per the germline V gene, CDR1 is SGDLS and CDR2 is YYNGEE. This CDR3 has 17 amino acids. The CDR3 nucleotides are TGTGCCAGCAGCGTGGTAGCGGGAGTAGGAGGCACAGATACGCAGTATTTT. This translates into CASSVVAGVGGTDTQYF.

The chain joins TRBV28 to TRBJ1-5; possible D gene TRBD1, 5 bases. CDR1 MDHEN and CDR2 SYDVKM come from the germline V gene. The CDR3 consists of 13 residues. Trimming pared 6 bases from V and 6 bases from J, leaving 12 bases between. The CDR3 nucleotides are TGTGCCAGCAGGTGGGGCGCGGCTCAGCCCCAGCATTTT. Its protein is CASRWGAAQPQHF.

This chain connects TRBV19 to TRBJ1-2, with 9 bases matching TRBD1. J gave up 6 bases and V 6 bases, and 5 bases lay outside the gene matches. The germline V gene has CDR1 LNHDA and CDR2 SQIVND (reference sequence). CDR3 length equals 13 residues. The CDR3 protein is CASRDRGIDGYTF. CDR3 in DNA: TGTGCCAGTAGAGACAGGGGGATTGATGGCTACACCTTC.

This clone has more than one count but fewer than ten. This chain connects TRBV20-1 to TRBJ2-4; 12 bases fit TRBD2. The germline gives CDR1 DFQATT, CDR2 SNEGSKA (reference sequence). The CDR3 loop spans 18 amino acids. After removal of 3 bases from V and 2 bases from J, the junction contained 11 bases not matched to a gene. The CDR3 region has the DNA TGCAGTGCTAGTCGGTACTCTAGCGGGGGGGCCACCAAAAACATTCAGTACTTC. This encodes CSASRYSSGGATKNIQYF.

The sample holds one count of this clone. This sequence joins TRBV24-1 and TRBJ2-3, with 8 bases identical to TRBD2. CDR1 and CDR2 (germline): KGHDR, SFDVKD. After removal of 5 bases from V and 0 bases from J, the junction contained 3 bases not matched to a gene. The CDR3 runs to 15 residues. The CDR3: CATSGAGASTDTQYF. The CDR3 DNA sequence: TGTGCCACCAGTGGAGCGGGGGCCAGCACAGATACGCAGTATTTT.